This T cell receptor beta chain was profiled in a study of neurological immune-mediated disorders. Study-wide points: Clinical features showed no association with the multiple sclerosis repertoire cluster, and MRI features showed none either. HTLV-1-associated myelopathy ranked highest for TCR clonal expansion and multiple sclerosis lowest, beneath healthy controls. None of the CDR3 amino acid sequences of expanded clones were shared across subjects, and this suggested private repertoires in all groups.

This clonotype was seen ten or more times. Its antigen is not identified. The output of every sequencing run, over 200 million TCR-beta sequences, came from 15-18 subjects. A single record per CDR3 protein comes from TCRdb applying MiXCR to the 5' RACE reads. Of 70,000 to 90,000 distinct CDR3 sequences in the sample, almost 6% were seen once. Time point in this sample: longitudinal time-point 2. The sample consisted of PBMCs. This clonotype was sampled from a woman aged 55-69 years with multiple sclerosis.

The CDR3 loop reads CASSCCGVSNYNEQFF. The CDR3 bases are TGTGCCAGCAGTTGCTGCGGGGTGAGCAACTACAATGAGCAGTTCTTC. The rearrangement joins TRBV6-6 to TRBJ2-1; perhaps TRBD2 as D (6 bases). Trimming removed 4 bases from V and 3 bases from J, with 16 bases in between. This CDR3 contains 16 residues. Germline assignment: CDR1 MNHNY and CDR2 SVGAGI (reference sequence).